This T cell receptor (beta chain) comes out of a study of naive and memory T cell subsets. Study-level points and caveats: Naive repertoires, especially CD8, held a few larger clonotypes, possibly memory cells re-expressing CD45RA. Clonotypes here are unpaired alpha or beta chain sequences.

The sample holds a few counts of this clonotype. Its cognate antigen is unknown. Two oligonucleotides, mixed equimolar, formed the beta constant-region primer covering TRBC1 and TRBC2. The cDNA 3' end received a ligated single-stranded oligonucleotide carrying the SP2 primer and a 12-nucleotide UMI. TCRdb re-called the UMI-ligation and nested PCR reads through MiXCR, storing one row per CDR3 protein. The table includes 120,000 to 150,000 distinct CDR3 sequences, about a sixth detected once. With 3 bases clipped from V and 5 bases from J, the junction kept 8 bases outside the gene matches. The CDR3 extends over 15 amino acids. The V gene's germline CDR1 is SQVTM and CDR2 ANQGSEA.

This chain links TRBV29-1 with TRBJ2-2; 8 positions match TRBD1. The source of this sequence is a human donor in good health. The sample comprised naive CD4+ T cells from blood. The CDR3 coding sequence is TGCAGCGTTGACGGCCCAGGGGGCAGGACCGGGGAGCTGTTTTTT. This gives the protein CSVDGPGGRTGELFF.